This TCR beta chain was sequenced for a study of immune characterization of retroperitoneal liposarcoma. Via MiXCR, TCRdb re-called the PCR reads, giving one row per CDR3 protein. The table has under 11,000 distinct CDR3 sequences, approximately 27% seen once. Germline CDR1 is WNHNN and CDR2 is SYGVQD (reference sequence). CDR3 length equals 17 residues. Trimming removed 8 bases at V and 6 bases at J, with 26 bases between. The sequence came from a male donor with retroperitoneal liposarcoma. V and J are TRBV10-1 and TRBJ2-1; weak D call: TRBD1 (6 bases). The sequencing input was tumor tissue. The CDR3 spells CASPPPFRGRGRNEQFF. The CDR3 DNA reads as TGCGCCAGCCCCCCCCCCTTTAGGGGGAGAGGTCGCAATGAGCAGTTCTTC.